This T cell receptor beta chain was sequenced for a study of blood T cell repertoires in COVID-19. Study summary: Acute and convalescent COVID-19 specimens originated in the United States, Italy and Spain. T cells, B-cell-depleted T cells, or PBMCs supplied cDNA or gDNA.

The CDR3 covers 17 residues. V lost 0 bases to trimming and J lost 0 bases; unmatched junction nucleotides: 7. The germline V gene has CDR1 SGDLS and CDR2 YYNGEE. As processed by the authors: Amplified reference gene primers provided the basis for estimating nucleated cell counts. The protocol was immunoSEQ multiplex PCR, while the TCRdb copy is restricted to in-frame clones and leaves out a portion. Clone size and V and J calls were adopted from that table, with D and trimming inferred from the DNA. The sample has about 250,000 clones; roughly 89% are singletons. This sequence joins TRBV9 and TRBJ2-3, with 7 nucleotides matching TRBD2. The receptor was isolated from a woman between 40 and 55 years old who had recovered from COVID-19. Sequenced material: peripheral blood. This chain's CDR3 is CASSVDWGGSSTDTQYF. The CDR3 nucleotides are TGTGCCAGCAGCGTAGATTGGGGAGGGTCGAGCACAGATACGCAGTATTTT.